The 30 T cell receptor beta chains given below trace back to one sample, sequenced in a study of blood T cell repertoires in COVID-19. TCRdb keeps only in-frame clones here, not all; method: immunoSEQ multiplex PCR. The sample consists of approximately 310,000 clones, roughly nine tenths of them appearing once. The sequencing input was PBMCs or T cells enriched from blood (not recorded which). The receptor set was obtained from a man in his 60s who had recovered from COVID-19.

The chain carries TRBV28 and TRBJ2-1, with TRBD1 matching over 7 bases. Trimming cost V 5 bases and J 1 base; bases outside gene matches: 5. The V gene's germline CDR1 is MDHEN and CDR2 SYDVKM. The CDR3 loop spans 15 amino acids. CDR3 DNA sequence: TGTGCCAGCAGTAACAGGGGAAGATCCTACAATGAGCAGTTCTTC. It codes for CASSNRGRSYNEQFF.

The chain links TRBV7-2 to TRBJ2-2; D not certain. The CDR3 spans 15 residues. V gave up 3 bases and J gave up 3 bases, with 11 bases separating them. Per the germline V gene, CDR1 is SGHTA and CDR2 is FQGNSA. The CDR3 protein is CASSFARSHTGELFF. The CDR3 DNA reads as TGTGCCAGCAGCTTCGCTAGGTCCCACACCGGGGAGCTGTTTTTT. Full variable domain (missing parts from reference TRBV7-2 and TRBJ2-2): GAGVSQSPSNKVTEKGKDVELRCDPISGHTALYWYRQSLGQGLEFLIYFQGNSAPDKSGLPSDRFSAERTGGSVSTLTIQRTQQEDSAVYLCASSFARSHTGELFFGEGSRLTVL.

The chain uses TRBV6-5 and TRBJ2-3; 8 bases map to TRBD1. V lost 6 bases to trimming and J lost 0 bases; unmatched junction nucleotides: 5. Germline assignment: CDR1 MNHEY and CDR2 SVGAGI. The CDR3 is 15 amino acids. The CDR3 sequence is CASRETGASTDTQYF. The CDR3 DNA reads TGTGCCAGCAGGGAGACAGGGGCTAGCACAGATACGCAGTATTTT.

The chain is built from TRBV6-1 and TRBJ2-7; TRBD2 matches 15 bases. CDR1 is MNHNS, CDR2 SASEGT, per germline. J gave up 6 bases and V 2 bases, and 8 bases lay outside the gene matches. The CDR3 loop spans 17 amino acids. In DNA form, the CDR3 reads TGTGCCAGCAGTGAACCCGGGACTAGCGGGAGGCCATTCGAGCAGTACTTC. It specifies CASSEPGTSGRPFEQYF.

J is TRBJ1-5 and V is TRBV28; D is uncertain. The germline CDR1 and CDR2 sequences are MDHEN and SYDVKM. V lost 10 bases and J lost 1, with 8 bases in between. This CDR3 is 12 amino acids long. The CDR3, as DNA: TGTGCCACCCACGGGAGCAATCAGCCCCAGCATTTT. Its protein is CATHGSNQPQHF.

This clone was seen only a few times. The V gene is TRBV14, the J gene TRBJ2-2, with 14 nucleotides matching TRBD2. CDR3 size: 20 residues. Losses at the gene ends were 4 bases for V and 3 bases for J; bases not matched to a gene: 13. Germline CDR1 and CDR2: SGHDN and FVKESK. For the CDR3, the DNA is TGTGCCAGCAGCCCGGGACGGGGGACTAGCGGGAGTCCGTACACCGGGGAGCTGTTTTTT. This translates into CASSPGRGTSGSPYTGELFF. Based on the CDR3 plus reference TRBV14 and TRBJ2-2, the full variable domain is EAGVTQFPSHSVIEKGQTVTLRCDPISGHDNLYWYRRVMGKEIKFLLHFVKESKQDESGMPNNRFLAERTGGTYSTLKVQPAELEDSGVYFCASSPGRGTSGSPYTGELFFGEGSRLTVL.

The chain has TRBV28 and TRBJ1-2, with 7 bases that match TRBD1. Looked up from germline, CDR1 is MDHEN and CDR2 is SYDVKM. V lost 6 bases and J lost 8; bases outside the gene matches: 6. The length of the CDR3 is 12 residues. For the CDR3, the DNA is TGTGCCAGCAGCTTCGGACAGGCAGGCTACACCTTC. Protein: CASSFGQAGYTF.

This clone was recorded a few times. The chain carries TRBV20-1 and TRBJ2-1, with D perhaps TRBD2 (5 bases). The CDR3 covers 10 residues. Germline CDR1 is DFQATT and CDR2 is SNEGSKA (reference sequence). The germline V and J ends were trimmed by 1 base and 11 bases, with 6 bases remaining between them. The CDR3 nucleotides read TGCAGTGCTAGAGCGGGAAAGCAGTTCTTC. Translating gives CSARAGKQFF.

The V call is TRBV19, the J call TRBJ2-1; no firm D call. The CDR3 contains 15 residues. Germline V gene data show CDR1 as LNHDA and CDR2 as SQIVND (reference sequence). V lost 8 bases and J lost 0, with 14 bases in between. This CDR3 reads CASCPFESSYNEQFF. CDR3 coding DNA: TGTGCCAGTTGCCCCTTTGAGAGCTCCTACAATGAGCAGTTCTTC.

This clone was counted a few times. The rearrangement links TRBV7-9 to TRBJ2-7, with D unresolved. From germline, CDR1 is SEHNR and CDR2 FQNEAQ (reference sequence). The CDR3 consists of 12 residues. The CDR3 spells CAVEAENYEQYF. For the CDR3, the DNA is TGTGCTGTCGAGGCGGAAAACTACGAGCAGTACTTC.

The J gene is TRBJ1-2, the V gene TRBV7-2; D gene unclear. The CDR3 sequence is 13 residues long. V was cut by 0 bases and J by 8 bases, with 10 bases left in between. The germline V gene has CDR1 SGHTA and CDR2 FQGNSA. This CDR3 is CASSLATVEGYTF. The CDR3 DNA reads TGTGCCAGCAGCTTAGCTACGGTCGAGGGCTACACCTTC.

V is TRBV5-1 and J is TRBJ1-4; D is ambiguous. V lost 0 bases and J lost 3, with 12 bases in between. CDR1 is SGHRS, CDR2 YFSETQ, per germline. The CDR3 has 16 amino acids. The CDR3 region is CASSLGPAVANEKLFF. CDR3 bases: TGCGCCAGCAGCTTGGGCCCCGCGGTGGCTAATGAAAAACTGTTTTTT. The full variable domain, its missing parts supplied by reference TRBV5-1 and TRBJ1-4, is KAGVTQTPRYLIKTRGQQVTLSCSPISGHRSVSWYQQTPGQGLQFLFEYFSETQRNKGNFPGRFSGRQFSNSRSEMNVSTLELGDSALYLCASSLGPAVANEKLFFGSGTQLSVL.

CDR3 nucleotides: TGTGCCAGCAGATACAGGGGGGACGGAAACACCATATATTTT. It specifies CASRYRGDGNTIYF. The chain couples TRBV28 to TRBJ1-3; 8 positions match TRBD1. Germline assignment: CDR1 MDHEN and CDR2 SYDVKM. The CDR3 consists of 14 residues. V was clipped by 6 bases and J by 4 bases; unmatched bases: 5.

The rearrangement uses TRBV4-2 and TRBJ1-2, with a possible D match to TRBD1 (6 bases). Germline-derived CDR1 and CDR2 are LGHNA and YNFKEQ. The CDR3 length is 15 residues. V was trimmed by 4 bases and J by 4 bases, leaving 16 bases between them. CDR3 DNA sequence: TGTGCCAGCAGCCTGACCCGGGGGGCCTTCTATGGCTACACCTTC. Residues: CASSLTRGAFYGYTF.

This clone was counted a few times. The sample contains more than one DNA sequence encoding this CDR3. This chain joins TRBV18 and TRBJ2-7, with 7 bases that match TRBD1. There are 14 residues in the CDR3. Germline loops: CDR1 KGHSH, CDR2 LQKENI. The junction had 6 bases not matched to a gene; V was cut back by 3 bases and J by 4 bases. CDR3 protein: CASSPRQGTYEQYF. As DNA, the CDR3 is TGTGCCAGCTCACCCCGACAGGGTACATACGAGCAGTACTTC. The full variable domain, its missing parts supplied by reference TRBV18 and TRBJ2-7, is NAGVMQNPRHLVRRRGQEARLRCSPMKGHSHVYWYRQLPEEGLKFMVYLQKENIIDESGMPKERFSAEFPKEGPSILRIQQVVRGDSAAYFCASSPRQGTYEQYFGPGTRLTVT.

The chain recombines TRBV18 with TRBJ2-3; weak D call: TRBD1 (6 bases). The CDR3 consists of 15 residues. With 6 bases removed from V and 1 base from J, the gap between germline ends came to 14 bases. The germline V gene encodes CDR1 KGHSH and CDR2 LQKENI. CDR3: CASSLQQGGTDTQYF. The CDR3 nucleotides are TGTGCCAGCTCGCTTCAACAGGGCGGCACAGATACGCAGTATTTT.

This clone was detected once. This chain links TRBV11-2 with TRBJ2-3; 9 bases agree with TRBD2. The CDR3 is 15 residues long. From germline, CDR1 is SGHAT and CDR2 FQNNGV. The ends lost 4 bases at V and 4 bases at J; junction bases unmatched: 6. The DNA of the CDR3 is TGTGCCAGCAGCTCTAGCGGGGAAGGTTCAGATACGCAGTATTTT. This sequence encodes CASSSSGEGSDTQYF.

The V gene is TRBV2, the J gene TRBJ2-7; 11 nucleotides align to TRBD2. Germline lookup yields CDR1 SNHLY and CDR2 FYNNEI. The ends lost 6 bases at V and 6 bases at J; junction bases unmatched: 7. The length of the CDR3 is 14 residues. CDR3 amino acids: CASREGTSGSEQYF. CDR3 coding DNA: TGTGCCAGCAGGGAGGGGACTAGCGGCTCCGAGCAGTACTTC.

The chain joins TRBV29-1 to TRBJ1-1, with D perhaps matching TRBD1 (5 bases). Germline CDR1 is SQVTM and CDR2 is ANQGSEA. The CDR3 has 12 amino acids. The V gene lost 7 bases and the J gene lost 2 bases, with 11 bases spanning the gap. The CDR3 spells CSALQVNTEAFF. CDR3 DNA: TGCAGCGCCTTACAGGTTAACACTGAAGCTTTCTTT.

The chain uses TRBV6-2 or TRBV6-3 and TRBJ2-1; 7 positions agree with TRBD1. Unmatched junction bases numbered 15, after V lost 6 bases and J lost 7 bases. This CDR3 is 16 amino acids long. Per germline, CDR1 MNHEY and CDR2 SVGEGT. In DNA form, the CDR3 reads TGTGCCAGCAGCTCCCTCAGGGGGTACCGTGGAAATGAGCAGTTCTTC. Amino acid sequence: CASSSLRGYRGNEQFF.

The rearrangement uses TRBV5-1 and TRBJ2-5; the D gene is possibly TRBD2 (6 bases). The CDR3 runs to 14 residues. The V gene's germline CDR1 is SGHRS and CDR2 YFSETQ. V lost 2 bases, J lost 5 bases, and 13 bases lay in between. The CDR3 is CASSLYGSGETQYF. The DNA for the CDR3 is TGCGCCAGCAGCTTATACGGGAGCGGGGAGACCCAGTACTTC.

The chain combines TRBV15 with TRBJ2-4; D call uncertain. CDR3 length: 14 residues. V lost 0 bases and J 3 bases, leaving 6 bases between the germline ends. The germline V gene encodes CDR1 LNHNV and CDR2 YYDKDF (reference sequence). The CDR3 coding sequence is TGTGCCACCAGCAGAGATTATAACAAAAACATTCAGTACTTC. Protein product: CATSRDYNKNIQYF. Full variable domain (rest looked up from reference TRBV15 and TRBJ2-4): DAMVIQNPRYQVTQFGKPVTLSCSQTLNHNVMYWYQQKSSQAPKLLFHYYDKDFNNEADTPDNFQSRRPNTSFCFLDIRSPGLGDTAMYLCATSRDYNKNIQYFGAGTRLSVL.

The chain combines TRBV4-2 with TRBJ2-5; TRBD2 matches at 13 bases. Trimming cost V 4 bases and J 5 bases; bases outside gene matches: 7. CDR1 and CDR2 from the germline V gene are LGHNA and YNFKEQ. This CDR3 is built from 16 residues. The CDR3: CASSPGLAGVRETQYF. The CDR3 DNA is TGTGCCAGCAGCCCCGGACTAGCGGGAGTCCGGGAGACCCAGTACTTC.

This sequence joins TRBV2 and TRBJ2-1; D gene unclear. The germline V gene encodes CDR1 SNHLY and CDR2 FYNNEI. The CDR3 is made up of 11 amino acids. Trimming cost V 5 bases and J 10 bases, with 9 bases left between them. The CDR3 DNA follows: TGTGCCAGCAGTTTCGGTCCAGAGCAGTTCTTC. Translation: CASSFGPEQFF. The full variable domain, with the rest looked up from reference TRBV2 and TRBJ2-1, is EPEVTQTPSHQVTQMGQEVILRCVPISNHLYFYWYRQILGQKVEFLVSFYNNEISEKSEIFDDQFSVERPDGSNFTLKIRSTKLEDSAMYFCASSFGPEQFFGPGTRLTVL.

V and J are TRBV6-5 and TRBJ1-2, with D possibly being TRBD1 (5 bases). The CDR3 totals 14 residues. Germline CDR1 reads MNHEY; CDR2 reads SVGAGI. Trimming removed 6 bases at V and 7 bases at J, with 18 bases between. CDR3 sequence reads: CASRLRVLSGGYTF. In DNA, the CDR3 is TGTGCCAGCAGGCTCAGGGTTTTATCGGGTGGCTACACCTTC.

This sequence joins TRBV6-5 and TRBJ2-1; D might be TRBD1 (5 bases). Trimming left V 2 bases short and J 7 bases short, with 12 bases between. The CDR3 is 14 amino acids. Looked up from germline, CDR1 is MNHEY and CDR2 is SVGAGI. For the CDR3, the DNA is TGTGCCAGCAGTTACAGGGCAGGGATGAATGAGCAGTTCTTC. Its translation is CASSYRAGMNEQFF.

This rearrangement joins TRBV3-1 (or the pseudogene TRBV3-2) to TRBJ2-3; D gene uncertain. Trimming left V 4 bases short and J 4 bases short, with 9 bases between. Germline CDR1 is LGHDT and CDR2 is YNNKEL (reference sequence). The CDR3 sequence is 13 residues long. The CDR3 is CASSPLGSDTQYF. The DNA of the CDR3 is TGTGCCAGCAGCCCCCTCGGTTCAGATACGCAGTATTTT.

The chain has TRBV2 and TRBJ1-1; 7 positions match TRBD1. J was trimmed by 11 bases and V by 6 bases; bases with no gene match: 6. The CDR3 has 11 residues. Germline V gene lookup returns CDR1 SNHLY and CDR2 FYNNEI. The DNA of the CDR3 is TGTGCCAGCAGGGACGACAGGGTTGCTTTCTTT. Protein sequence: CASRDDRVAFF.

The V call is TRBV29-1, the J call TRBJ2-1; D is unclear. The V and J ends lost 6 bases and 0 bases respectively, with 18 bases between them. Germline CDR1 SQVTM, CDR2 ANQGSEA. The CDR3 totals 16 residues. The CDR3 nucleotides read TGCAGCGTCCGAACGCTTCGAGTTGGCTCCTACAATGAGCAGTTCTTC. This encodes CSVRTLRVGSYNEQFF.

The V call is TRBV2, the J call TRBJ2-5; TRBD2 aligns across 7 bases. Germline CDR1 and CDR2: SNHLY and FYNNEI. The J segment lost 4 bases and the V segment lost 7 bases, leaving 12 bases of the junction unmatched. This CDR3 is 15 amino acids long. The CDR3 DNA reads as TGTGCCAGCACTGTAACTAGCGCGAGGGGAGAGACCCAGTACTTC. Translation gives CASTVTSARGETQYF.